This T cell receptor beta chain was profiled in a study of OX40 agonist ivuxolimab in advanced cancers. The data were produced by immunoSEQ multiplex PCR, yet TCRdb's version contains in-frame clones alone and is incomplete. The sample lists 72,000 or so clones; 81% were seen once. This CDR3 has 15 amino acids. Germline V lookup: CDR1 SEHNR, CDR2 FQNEAQ (reference sequence). V trimming: 5 bases; J trimming: 9 bases; junction bases outside the gene matches: 13. Material: CD4+ or CD8+ T cells sorted from blood, obtained in a trial of the OX40 agonist ivuxolimab. The rearrangement uses TRBV7-9 and TRBJ2-7; the match to TRBD1 covers 10 bases. This receptor was taken from an adult with an advanced solid tumor such as melanoma, head and neck, liver or kidney cancer. The CDR3 sequence is CASSQGDRGSKGQYF. The CDR3 DNA follows: TGTGCCAGCAGCCAAGGGGACAGGGGATCTAAGGGGCAGTACTTC.